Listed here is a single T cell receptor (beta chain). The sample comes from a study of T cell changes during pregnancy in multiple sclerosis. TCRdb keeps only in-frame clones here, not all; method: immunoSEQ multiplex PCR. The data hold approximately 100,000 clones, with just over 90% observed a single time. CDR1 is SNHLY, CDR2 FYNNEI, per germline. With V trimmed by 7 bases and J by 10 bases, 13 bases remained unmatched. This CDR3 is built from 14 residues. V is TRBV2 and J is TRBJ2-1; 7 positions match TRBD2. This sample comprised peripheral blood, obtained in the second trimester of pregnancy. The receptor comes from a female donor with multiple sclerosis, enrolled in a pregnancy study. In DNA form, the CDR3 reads TGTGCCAGCACCTGGAGGGAGGGCTCAGGAGAGCAGTTCTTC. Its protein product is CASTWREGSGEQFF.